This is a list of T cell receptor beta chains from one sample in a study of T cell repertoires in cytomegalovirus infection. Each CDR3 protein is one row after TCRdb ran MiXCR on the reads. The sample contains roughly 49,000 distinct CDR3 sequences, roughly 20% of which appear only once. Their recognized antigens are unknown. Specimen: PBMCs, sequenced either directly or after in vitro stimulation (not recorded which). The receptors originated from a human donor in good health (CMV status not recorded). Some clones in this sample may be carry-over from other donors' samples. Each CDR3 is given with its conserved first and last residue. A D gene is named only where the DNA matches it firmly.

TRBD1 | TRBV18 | CASSKGQGAAEAFF
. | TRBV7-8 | CASSLLVRAGANVLTF
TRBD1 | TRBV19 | CASSWGQGYEQYF
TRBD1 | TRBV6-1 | CASLQGTGDQPQHF
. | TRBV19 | CASNGFSNQPQHF
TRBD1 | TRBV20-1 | CSAGDRGREKLFF
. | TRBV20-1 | CSAILVGGTSQETQYF
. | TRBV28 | CASQISGANVLTF
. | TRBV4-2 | CASSPQGPADTQYF
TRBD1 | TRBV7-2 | CASSLSRTGMSNQPQHF
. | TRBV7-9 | CASSLRMGYENNEQFF
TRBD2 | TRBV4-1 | CASSQDTAGVFPASYNEQFF
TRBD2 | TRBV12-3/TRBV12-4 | CASSFSGRAVHEQFF
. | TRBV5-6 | CASSLSLALGEFF
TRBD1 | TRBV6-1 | CASSVLDRDTEAFF
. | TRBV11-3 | CASSSDSSYEQYF
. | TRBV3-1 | CASSSSRVDYNEQFF
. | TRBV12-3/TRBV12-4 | CASKGRWHQETQYF
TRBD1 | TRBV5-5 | CASSLDRAGANVLTF
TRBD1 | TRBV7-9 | CASSFAGTDYEQYF
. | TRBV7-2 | CASSFQGSSYNEQFF
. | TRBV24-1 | CATPGHRTFFRYGYTF
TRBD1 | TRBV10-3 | CAISGGQLNEQFF
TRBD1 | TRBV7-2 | CASSLQGAVETQYF
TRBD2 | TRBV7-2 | CASSLRASGSGYEQYF
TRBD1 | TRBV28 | CASRPLFRGWANVLTF
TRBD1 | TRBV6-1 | CASVPGTGDTDTQYF
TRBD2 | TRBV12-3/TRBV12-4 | CASSPGLIRYF
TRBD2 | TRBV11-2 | CASSSSGRPPEGSYEQYF
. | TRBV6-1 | CASRLDRNTGELFF
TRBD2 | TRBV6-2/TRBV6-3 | CASSYSAGGETGELFF
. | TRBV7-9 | CASSPLVAGNYGYTF
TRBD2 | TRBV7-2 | CASSREASGHNEQFF
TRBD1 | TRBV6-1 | CASSPGQGTSYGYTF
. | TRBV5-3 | CASSRGKANYGYTF
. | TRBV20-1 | CSARVDFLGTDTQYF
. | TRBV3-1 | CASSDRDSGDTQYF
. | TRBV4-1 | CASSQSHSYGYTF
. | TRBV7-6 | CASSNRPGNQPQHF
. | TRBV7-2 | CASSSPAETQYF
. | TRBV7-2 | CASSYRDKADTQYF
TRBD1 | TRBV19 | CASSIVGQGPYEQYF
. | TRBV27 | CASSLVGGNQPQHF
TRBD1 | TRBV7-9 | CASSFTGTANTEAFF
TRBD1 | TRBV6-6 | CASSYSDRGQAYQETQYF
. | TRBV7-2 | CASSLVGGALSGNTIYF
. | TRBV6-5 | CASSSGLPSGNTIYF
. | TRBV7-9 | CASSSTSPGPDSYEQYF
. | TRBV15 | CATSRDPYGELFF
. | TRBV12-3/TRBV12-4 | CASSPGATGETQYF
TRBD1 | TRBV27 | CASSFRGGGYEQYF
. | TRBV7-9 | CASSFEGAGNTIYF
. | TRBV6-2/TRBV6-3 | CASRAGGDEQYF
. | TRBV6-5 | CASSWGPNNEQFF
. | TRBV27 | CASSPKATNEKLFF
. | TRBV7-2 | CASSPPGQTQYF
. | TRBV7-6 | CASSHIFSGANVLTF
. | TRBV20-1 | CSASHLSGNTIYF
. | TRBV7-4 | CASSLAGLNEQFF
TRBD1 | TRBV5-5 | CASIHDVRDRGWEGAKNIQYF